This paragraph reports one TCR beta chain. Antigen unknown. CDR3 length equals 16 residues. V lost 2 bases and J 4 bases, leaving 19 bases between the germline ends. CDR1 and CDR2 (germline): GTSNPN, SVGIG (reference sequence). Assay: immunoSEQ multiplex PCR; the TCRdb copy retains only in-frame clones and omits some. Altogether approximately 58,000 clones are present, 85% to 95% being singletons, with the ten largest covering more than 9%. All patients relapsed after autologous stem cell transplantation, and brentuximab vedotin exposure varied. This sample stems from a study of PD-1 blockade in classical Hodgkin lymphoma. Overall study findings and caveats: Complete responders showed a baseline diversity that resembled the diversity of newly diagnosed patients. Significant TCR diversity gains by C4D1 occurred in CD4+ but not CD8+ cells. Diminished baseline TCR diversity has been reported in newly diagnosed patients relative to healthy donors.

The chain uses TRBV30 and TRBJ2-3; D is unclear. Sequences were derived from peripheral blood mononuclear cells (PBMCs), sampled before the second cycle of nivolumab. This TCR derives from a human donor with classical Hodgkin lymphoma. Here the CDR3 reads CAWSPPLVHQADTQYF. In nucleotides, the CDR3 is TGTGCCTGGAGTCCCCCCTTAGTGCATCAGGCAGATACGCAGTATTTT.